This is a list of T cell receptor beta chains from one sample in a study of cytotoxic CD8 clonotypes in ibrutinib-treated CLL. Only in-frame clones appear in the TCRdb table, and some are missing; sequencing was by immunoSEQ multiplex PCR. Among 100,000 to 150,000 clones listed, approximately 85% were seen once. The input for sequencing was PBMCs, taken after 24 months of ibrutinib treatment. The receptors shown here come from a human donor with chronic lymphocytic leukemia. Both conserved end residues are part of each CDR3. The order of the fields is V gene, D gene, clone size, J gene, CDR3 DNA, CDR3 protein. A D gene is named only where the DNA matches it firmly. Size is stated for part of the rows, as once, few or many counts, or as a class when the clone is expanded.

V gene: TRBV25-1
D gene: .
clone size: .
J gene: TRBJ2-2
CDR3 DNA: TGCGCCAGCAGTATCCATGAGGGGGTTGCCGGGGAGCTGTTTTTT
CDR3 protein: CASSIHEGVAGELFF

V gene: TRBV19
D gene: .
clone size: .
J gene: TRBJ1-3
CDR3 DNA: TGTGCCAGTAGACGACCGGTGGGTCTTGGAAACACCATATATTTT
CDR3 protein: CASRRPVGLGNTIYF

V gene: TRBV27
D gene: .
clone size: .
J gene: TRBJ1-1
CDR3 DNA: TGTGCCAGCAGTTTAAAAGGGCAAACTGAAGCTTTCTTT
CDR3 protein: CASSLKGQTEAFF

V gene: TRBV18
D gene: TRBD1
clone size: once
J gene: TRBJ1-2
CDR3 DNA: TGTGCCAGCTCACAGTACTTCCAGGGGGCAGGAGCACCCCGTGGCTACACCTTC
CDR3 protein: CASSQYFQGAGAPRGYTF

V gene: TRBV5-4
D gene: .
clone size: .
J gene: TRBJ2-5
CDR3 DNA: TGTGCCAGCAGCTTGGGGGCCCAAGAGACCCAGTACTTC
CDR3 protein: CASSLGAQETQYF

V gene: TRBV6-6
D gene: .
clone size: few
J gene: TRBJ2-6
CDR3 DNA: TGTGCCAGCAGTACCGGGACCTCTGGGGCCAACGTCCTGACTTTC
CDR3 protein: CASSTGTSGANVLTF

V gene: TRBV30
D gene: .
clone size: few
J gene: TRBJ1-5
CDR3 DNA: TGTGCCTGGTCCGACAGCGATAGCAATCAGCCCCAGCATTTT
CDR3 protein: CAWSDSDSNQPQHF

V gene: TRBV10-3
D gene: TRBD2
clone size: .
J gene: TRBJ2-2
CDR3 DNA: TGTGCCATCAGTGACCGAGCGGGGGGAACCGGGGAGCTGTTTTTT
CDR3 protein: CAISDRAGGTGELFF

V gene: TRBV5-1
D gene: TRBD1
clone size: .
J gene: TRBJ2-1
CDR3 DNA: TGCGCCAGCAGCTCCAGACAGGGGGTGAACAATGAGCAGTTCTTC
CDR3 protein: CASSSRQGVNNEQFF

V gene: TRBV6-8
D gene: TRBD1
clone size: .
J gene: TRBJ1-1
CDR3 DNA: TGTGCCAGCAGTCGCGGGGTCGACAGGGTATCGGAGGGTTACACTGAAGCTTTCTTT
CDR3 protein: CASSRGVDRVSEGYTEAFF

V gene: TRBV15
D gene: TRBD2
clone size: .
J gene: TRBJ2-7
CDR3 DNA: TGTGCCACCAGCCCGGGAGGCTACGAGCAGTACTTC
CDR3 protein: CATSPGGYEQYF

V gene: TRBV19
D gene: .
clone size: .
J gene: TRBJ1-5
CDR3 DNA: TGTGCCAGTAGTGGCTCCTCAGGGTGGAATCAGCCCCAGCATTTT
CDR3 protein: CASSGSSGWNQPQHF

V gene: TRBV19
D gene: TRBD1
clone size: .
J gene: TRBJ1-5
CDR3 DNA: TGTGCCAGTAGCGATACAGGGGGCGGGCAGCCCCAGCATTTT
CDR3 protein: CASSDTGGGQPQHF

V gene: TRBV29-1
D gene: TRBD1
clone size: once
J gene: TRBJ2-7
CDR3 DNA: TGCAGCGTGGACCTATCAGGGACAGGGGACTACGAGCAGTACTTC
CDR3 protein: CSVDLSGTGDYEQYF

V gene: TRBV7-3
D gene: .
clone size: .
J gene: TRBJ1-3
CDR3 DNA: TGTGCCAGCAGCTCAATTACAGGAAACACCATATATTTT
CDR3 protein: CASSSITGNTIYF

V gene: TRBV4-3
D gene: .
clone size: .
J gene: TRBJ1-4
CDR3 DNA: TGCGCCAGCAGCCAAGGGACAGAGGCTAATGAAAAACTGTTTTTT
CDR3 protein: CASSQGTEANEKLFF

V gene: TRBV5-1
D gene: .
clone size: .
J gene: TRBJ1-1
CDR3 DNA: TGCGCCAGCAGCTTGGTAGGTCGAGGGAACACTGAAGCTTTCTTT
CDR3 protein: CASSLVGRGNTEAFF

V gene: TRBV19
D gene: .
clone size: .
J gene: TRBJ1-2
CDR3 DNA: TGTGCCAGTAGTATCGGGGTTGATTATGGCTACACCTTC
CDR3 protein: CASSIGVDYGYTF

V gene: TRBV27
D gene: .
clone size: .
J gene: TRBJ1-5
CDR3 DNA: TGTGCCAGCAGCCAAACGGGACCCATGGGGGCTCAGCCCCAGCATTTT
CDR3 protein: CASSQTGPMGAQPQHF

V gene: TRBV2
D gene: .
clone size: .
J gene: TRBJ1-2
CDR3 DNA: TGTGCCAGCAGTCCTGGACAACAATATGGCTACACCTTC
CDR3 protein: CASSPGQQYGYTF

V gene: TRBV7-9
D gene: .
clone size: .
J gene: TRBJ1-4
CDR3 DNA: TGTGCCAGCAGCTTAATGGGTCGTACTAATGAAAAACTGTTTTTT
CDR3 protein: CASSLMGRTNEKLFF

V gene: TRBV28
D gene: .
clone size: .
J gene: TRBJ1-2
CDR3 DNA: TGTGCCAGCAGTCCCAGGTCCGGCACGGGCTACACCTTC
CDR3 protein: CASSPRSGTGYTF

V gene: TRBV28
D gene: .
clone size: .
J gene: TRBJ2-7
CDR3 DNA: TGTGCCAGCAGTTTTAGGCAGGGAATAGGGTACGAGCAGTACTTC
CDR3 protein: CASSFRQGIGYEQYF

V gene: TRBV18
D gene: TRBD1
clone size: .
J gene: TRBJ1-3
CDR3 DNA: TGTGCCAGCTCGACAGGGTCTGGAAACACCATATATTTT
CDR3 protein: CASSTGSGNTIYF

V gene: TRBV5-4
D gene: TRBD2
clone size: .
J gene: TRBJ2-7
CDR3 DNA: TGTGCCAGCACCTCGGGACTAGCGACGCGTCGGGAGCAGTACTTC
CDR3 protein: CASTSGLATRREQYF

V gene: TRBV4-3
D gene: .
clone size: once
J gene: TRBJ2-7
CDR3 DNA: TGCGCCAGCAGCCAAGATAACAGTGCGCTAAGGCGCTGCGAGCAGTACTTC
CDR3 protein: CASSQDNSALRRCEQYF

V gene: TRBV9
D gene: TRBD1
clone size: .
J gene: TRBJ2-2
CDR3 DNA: TGTGCCAGCGGGACAGAGAACACCGGGGAGCTGTTTTTT
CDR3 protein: CASGTENTGELFF